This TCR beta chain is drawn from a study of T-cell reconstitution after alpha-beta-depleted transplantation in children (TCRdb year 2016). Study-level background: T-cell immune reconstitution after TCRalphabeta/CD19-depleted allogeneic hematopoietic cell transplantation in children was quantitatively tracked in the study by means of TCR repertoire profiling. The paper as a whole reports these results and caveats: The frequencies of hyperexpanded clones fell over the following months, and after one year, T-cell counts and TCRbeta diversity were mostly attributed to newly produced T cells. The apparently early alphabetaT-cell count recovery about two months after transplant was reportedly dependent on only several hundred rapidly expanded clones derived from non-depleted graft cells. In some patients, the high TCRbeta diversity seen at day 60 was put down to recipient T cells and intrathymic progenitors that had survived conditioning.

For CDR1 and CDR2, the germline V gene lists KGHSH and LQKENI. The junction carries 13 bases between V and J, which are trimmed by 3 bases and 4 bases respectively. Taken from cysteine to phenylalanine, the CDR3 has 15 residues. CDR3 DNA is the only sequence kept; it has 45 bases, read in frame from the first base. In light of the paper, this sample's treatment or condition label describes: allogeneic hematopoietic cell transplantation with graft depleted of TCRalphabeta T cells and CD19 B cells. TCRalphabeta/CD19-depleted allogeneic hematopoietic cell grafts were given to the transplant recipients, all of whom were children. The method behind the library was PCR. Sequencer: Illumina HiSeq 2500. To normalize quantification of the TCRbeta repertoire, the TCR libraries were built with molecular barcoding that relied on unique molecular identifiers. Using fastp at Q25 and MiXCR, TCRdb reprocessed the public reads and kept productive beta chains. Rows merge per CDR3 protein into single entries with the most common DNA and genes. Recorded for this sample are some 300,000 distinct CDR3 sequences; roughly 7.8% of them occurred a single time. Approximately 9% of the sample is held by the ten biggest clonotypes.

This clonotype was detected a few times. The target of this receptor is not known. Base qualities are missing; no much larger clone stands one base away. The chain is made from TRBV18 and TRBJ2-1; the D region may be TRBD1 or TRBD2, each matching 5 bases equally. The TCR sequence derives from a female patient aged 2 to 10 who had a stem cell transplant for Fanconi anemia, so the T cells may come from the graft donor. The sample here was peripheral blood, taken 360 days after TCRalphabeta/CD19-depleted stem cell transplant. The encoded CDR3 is CASSPGPNRYNEQFF. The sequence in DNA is TGTGCCAGCTCACCGGGACCAAATCGTTACAATGAGCAGTTCTTC.